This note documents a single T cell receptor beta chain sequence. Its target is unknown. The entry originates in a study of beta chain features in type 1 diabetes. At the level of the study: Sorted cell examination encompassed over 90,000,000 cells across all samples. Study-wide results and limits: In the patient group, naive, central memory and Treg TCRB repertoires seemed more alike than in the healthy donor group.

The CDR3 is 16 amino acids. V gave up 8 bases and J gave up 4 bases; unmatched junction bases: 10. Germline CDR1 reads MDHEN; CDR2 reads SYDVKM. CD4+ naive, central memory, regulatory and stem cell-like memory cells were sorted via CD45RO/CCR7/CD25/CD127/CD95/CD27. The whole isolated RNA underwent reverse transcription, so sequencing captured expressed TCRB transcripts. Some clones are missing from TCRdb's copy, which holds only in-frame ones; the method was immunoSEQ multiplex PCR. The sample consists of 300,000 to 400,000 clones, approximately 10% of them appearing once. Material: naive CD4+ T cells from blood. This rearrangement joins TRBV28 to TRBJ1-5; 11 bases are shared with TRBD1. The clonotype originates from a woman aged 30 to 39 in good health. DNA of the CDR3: TGTGCCAGCCACCTCGGACAGGGGGCTGTGAATCAGCCCCAGCATTTT. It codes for CASHLGQGAVNQPQHF.